This T cell receptor (beta chain) was sequenced during a study of shared clonotypes between healthy human individuals. Under the authors' procedure: Junction-only sequences without quality scores came from ImmunoSEQ, so filtering differed. The repertoire was sequenced with immunoSEQ multiplex PCR; TCRdb's copy has only in-frame clones and lacks some. V, J and clone size reflect that table, while D and trimming were determined from the DNA. The sample consists of just over 2,000,000 clones, 95% of them appearing once. Germline CDR1 MDHEN, CDR2 SYDVKM. This CDR3 contains 14 residues. Trimming took off 2 bases at V and 4 bases at J, with 11 bases between the two ends.

Sequences were obtained from naive CD4+ T cells sorted from blood. The subset: CD45RA+ positively selected. The receptor was derived from a young man in good health. The chain recombines TRBV28 with TRBJ1-2; D unresolved. As DNA, the CDR3 is TGTGCCAGCAGTTTACCTCACGGAACCTATGGCTACACCTTC. This gives the protein CASSLPHGTYGYTF.